This T cell receptor (beta chain) was sequenced for a study of molecular identifiers for immune sequencing clone quantification. Germline V gene data show CDR1 as SGHTA and CDR2 as FQGNSA. This CDR3 contains 18 residues. TCRdb independently ran MiXCR on the PCR reads; one entry per CDR3 protein. The sample yields around 480,000 distinct CDR3 sequences, about 26% seen once. As regards this clonotype: An end of the junction does not agree with germline; a read error may underlie this.

Specimen: naive CD8+ T cells from blood, with Jurkat cell RNA spiked in. Subset: FACS-sorted CD8+CD4-CCR7+CD45RA+ naive T cells. The receptor's source is a human donor in good health. Some libraries in this study had Jurkat cell RNA spiked in. This chain links TRBV7-2 with TRBJ2-3, with 14 bases aligning to TRBD2. As DNA, the CDR3 is TGTGCCAACAGCTTAGAAGGACTAGCGGGGGGTCAAACAGATACGCAGTATTTT. This encodes CANSLEGLAGGQTDTQYF.